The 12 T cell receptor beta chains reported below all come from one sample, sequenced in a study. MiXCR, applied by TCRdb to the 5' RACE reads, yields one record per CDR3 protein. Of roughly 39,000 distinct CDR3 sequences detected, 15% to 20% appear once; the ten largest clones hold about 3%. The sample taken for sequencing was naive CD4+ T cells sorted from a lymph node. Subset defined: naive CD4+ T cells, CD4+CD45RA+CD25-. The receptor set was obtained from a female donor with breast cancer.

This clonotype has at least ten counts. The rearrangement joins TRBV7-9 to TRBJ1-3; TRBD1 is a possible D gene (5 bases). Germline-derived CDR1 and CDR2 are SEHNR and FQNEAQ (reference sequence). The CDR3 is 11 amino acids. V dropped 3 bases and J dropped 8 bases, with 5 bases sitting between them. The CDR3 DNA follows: TGTGCCAGCAGCTTGGGGGACACCATATATTTT. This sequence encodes CASSLGDTIYF.

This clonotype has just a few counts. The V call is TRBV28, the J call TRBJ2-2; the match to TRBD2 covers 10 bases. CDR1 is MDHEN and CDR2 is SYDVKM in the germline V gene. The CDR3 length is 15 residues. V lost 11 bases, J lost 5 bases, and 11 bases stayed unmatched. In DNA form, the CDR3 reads TGTGCCGGAGGGGCTAGCGGGAGTTTTACCGGGGAGCTGTTTTTT. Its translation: CAGGASGSFTGELFF.

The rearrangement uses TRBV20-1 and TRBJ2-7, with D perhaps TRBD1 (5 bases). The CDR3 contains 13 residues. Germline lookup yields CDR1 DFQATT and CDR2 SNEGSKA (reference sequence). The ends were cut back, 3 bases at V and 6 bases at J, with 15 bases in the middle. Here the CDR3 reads CSASPPGKGEQYF. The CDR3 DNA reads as TGCAGTGCTAGTCCGCCAGGGAAAGGCGAGCAGTACTTC.

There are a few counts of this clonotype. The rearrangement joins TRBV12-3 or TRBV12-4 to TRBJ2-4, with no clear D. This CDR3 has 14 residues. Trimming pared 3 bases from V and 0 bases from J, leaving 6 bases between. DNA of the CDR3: TGTGCCAGCAGTTTTGGGGTAGCCAAAAACATTCAGTACTTC. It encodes CASSFGVAKNIQYF.

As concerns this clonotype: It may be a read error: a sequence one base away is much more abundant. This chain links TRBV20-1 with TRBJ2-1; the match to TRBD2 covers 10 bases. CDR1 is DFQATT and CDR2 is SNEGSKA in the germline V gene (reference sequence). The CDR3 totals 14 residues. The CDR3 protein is CRAMGGLADNEQFF. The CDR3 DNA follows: TGCAGGGCTATGGGAGGACTAGCGGACAATGAGCAGTTCTTC.

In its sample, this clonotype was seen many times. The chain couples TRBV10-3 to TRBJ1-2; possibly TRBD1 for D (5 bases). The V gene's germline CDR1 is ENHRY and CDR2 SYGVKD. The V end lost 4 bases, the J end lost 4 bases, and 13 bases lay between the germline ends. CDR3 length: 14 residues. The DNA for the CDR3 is TGTGCCATCAGTGGTACAGGAGACCTCTATGGCTACACCTTC. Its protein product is CAISGTGDLYGYTF.

Written as DNA, the CDR3 is TGTGCCAGCAGCTTATGGGGACTAGCGGGAGTACCCCTTTTCTTC. It codes for CASSLWGLAGVPLFF. The chain recombines TRBV7-2 with TRBJ2-1, with 14 bases aligning to TRBD2. This CDR3 has 15 amino acids. V lost 2 bases, J lost 16 bases, and 10 bases stayed unmatched. CDR1 SGHTA and CDR2 FQGNSA come from the germline V gene.

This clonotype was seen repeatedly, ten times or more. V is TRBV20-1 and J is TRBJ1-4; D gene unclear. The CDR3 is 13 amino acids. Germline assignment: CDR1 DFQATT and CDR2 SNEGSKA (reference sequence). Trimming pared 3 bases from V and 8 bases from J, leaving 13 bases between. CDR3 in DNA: TGCAGTGCTAGTGAAGGGCTGAGCGAAAAACTGTTTTTT. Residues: CSASEGLSEKLFF.

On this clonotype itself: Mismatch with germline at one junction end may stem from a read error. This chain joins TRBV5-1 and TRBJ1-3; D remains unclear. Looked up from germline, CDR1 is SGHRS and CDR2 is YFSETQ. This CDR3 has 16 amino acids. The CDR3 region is CASSLVGSNAGNTIYF. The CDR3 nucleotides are TGCGCCAGCAGCTTGGTCGGTAGCAATGCTGGAAACACCATATATTTC.

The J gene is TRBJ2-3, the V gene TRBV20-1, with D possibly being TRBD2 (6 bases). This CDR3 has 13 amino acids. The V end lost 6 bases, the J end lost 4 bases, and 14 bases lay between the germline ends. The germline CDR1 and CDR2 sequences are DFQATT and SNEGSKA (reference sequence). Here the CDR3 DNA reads TGCAGTGCGAGCCCCGGGGGTGCAGATACGCAGTATTTT. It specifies CSASPGGADTQYF.

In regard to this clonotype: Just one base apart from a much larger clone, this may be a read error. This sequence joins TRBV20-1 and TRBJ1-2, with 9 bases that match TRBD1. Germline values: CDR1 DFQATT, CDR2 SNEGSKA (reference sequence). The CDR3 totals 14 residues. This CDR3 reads CSARDVDRGKGYNF. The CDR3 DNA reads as TGCAGTGCTAGAGATGTCGACAGGGGGAAGGGCTACAACTTC.

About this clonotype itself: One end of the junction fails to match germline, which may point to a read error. The CDR3 DNA reads TGCGCCAGCAGCTTAGAAGGGTCGGGCGAGCAGTACTTC. Translated: CASSLEGSGEQYF. This rearrangement joins TRBV7-6 to TRBJ2-7; D unresolved. The CDR3 extends over 13 amino acids. The germline V gene encodes CDR1 SGHVS and CDR2 FNYEAQ.